The TCR beta chain described here comes from a study of cytomegalovirus exposure and HLA in healthy donors. The study, taken as a whole, reports: The investigators catalogued 150 to 200 TCR beta chains as cytomegalovirus-associated. Common viral pathogens were later found to be apparently linked to several of the most significant clusters.

The V and J ends lost 1 base and 2 bases, in that order; junction bases with no gene match: 4. The CDR3 is 16 residues long. Germline CDR1 and CDR2: MNHNY and SVGAGI (reference sequence). For this clone: No antigen is known for it.

The study sampled nominally healthy donors, though unrecorded immune exposures were likely. 60 Vbeta and 13 Jbeta primers were used in PCR. The assay was immunoSEQ multiplex PCR, and TCRdb's table has in-frame clones only and misses some. This table holds a few hundred thousand clones, over 85% found once. This clonotype was sampled from a woman in her late teens or twenties in good health and CMV-seronegative. The J gene is TRBJ2-3, the V gene TRBV6-6; 9 bases fit TRBD2. Sequenced sample: PBMCs. CDR3 sequence (DNA): TGTGCCAGCAGTTACTTGACTAGCGGAAACACAGATACGCAGTATTTT. Its protein product is CASSYLTSGNTDTQYF.